The clone carrying this T cell receptor beta chain has a handful of counts. From germline, CDR1 is MNHEY and CDR2 SVGEGT. This CDR3 has 13 amino acids. V was cut by 6 bases and J by 8 bases, with 14 bases left in between. TCRdb itself ran the reads through MiXCR, one entry per CDR3 protein. The data hold 4,000 to 4,500 distinct CDR3 sequences, with about 10% observed a single time. The chain is built from TRBV6-2 or TRBV6-3 and TRBJ2-1; D is uncertain. The receptor's source is a human donor with rheumatoid arthritis. Sequences were obtained from CD4+ T cells from synovial fluid. The CDR3 sequence is CASSQNPRYEQFF. CDR3 DNA: TGTGCCAGCAGCCAAAACCCCAGGTATGAGCAGTTCTTC.